This T cell receptor beta chain was found in a study of blood T cell repertoires in COVID-19. Study overall: Acute-phase and convalescent COVID-19 samples originated in the United States, Italy and Spain. PBMCs, B-cell-depleted T cells, or T cells were the source of the cDNA or gDNA that made up the material.

This CDR3 comprises 13 residues. With 7 bases clipped from V and 2 bases from J, the junction kept 3 bases outside the gene matches. Germline V lookup: CDR1 LNHDA, CDR2 SQIVND (reference sequence). In the original analysis: Amplification with reference gene primers provided the estimates of nucleated cell counts. Only in-frame clones appear in the TCRdb table, and some are missing; sequencing was by immunoSEQ multiplex PCR. That table supplies the V and J calls and clone size; D and trimming were determined from the DNA. The data show around 180,000 clones, around four fifths seen once. The clonotype originates from a woman aged 30 to 39 with acute or convalescent COVID-19. J is TRBJ1-1 and V is TRBV19; 8 bases line up with TRBD1. Sequencing was carried out using peripheral blood. The CDR3 DNA follows: TGTGCCAGTAAGGACAGGGTCAACACTGAAGCTTTCTTT. It yields the protein CASKDRVNTEAFF.